The 16 T cell receptor beta chains given below trace back to one sample, sequenced in a study of blood T cell repertoires in COVID-19. The protocol was immunoSEQ multiplex PCR, while the TCRdb copy is restricted to in-frame clones and leaves out a portion. This sample has around 220,000 clones, with 85% to 90% found just once. Sequenced: peripheral blood. The receptors originated from a man in his forties or fifties with acute or convalescent COVID-19.

This clone was picked up many times. This rearrangement joins TRBV2 to TRBJ1-5; no clear D. This CDR3 is built from 14 residues. CDR1 and CDR2 (germline): SNHLY, FYNNEI. V was clipped by 1 base and J by 6 bases, with 10 bases between them. In DNA, the CDR3 is TGTGCCAGCAGTGAAGGGGTGTCTAGTCAGCCCCAGCATTTT. It translates to CASSEGVSSQPQHF.

This clone showed up just once. The V call is TRBV7-6, the J call TRBJ1-3; possibly TRBD1 for D (5 bases). The germline V and J ends were trimmed by 5 bases and 0 bases, with 20 bases remaining between them. Per germline, CDR1 SGHVS and CDR2 FNYEAQ. The CDR3 has 18 residues. CDR3 residues: CASSPGIEPFSSGNTIYF. The CDR3 region has the DNA TGTGCCAGCAGCCCAGGGATCGAACCCTTCAGCTCTGGAAACACCATATATTTT.

The CDR3 spells CASSYSFGEHYGYTF. Written as DNA, the CDR3 is TGTGCCAGCAGTTACTCTTTCGGAGAACACTATGGCTACACCTTC. This sequence joins TRBV6-5 and TRBJ1-2; no definite D call. CDR3 length: 15 residues. The V end lost 0 bases, the J end lost 3 bases, and 11 bases lay between the germline ends. Germline assignment: CDR1 MNHEY and CDR2 SVGAGI.

The gene calls are TRBV27 and TRBJ2-7; D call uncertain. The CDR3 loop spans 14 amino acids. V was trimmed by 3 bases and J by 0 bases, leaving 9 bases between them. The V gene's germline CDR1 is MNHEY and CDR2 SMNVEV (reference sequence). The CDR3 is CASSFLESSYEQYF. The CDR3 DNA sequence: TGTGCCAGCAGTTTTCTGGAGAGCTCCTACGAGCAGTACTTC.

As to this clone: This sample includes further DNA sequences coding for the same CDR3. The CDR3 nucleotides read TGTGCCAGCTCCTTGTACCGAGATGGCTACACCTTC. Translation gives CASSLYRDGYTF. This chain joins TRBV5-6 and TRBJ1-2; D not resolved. Trimming removed 7 bases at V and 6 bases at J, with 13 bases between. CDR1 is SGHDT, CDR2 YYEEEE, per germline. The CDR3 length is 12 residues.

The chain joins TRBV10-1 to TRBJ1-1; 7 nucleotides match TRBD1. V trimming: 6 bases; J trimming: 1 base; junction bases outside the gene matches: 8. From germline, CDR1 is WNHNN and CDR2 SYGVQD (reference sequence). This CDR3 has 15 amino acids. CDR3 in DNA: TGCGCCAGCAGACAAAACAGGGGTCGGAACACTGAAGCTTTCTTT. Translation: CASRQNRGRNTEAFF.

This clone showed up just once. The CDR3 loop reads CASSAQDRGFGPQHF. The CDR3 region has the DNA TGTGCCAGCAGTGCCCAGGACAGGGGGTTTGGGCCCCAGCATTTT. The genes are TRBV6-4 and TRBJ1-5, with 10 nucleotides matching TRBD1. Germline-derived CDR1 and CDR2 are MRHNA and SNTAGT. The CDR3 is made up of 15 amino acids. V lost 4 bases to trimming and J lost 9 bases; unmatched junction nucleotides: 9.

This chain connects TRBV7-9 to TRBJ1-2; TRBD1 might be the D (5 bases). Germline CDR1 and CDR2: SEHNR and FQNEAQ (reference sequence). With 1 base removed from V and 8 bases from J, the gap between germline ends came to 14 bases. This CDR3 region has 14 residues. The CDR3 here is CASSLVTRAEGYTF. In nucleotides, the CDR3 is TGTGCCAGCAGCTTAGTTACCAGGGCGGAGGGCTACACCTTC. Drawing the rest from reference TRBV7-9 and TRBJ1-2, the complete variable domain is DTGVSQNPRHKITKRGQNVTFRCDPISEHNRLYWYRQTLGQGPEFLTYFQNEAQLEKSRLLSDRFSAERPKGSFSTLEIQRTEQGDSAMYLCASSLVTRAEGYTFGSGTRLTVV.

The V call is TRBV3-1 (or the pseudogene TRBV3-2), the J call TRBJ2-3; 7 bases match TRBD1. V lost 6 bases and J lost 1; bases outside the gene matches: 4. This CDR3 contains 14 residues. Germline loops: CDR1 LGHDT, CDR2 YNNKEL (reference sequence). The CDR3 sequence is CASRVTGGTDTQYF. CDR3 nucleotide sequence: TGTGCCAGCAGGGTTACAGGGGGCACAGATACGCAGTATTTT.

This sequence joins TRBV6-1 and TRBJ2-7; TRBD1 agrees at 7 bases. Trimming removed 3 bases from V and 0 bases from J; junction bases left unmatched: 8. CDR3 length: 16 residues. The germline V gene has CDR1 MNHNS and CDR2 SASEGT. The CDR3 region is CASSDIRDSLSYEQYF. In nucleotides, the CDR3 is TGTGCCAGCAGTGACATCCGGGACAGTCTCTCCTACGAGCAGTACTTC.

CDR3 DNA sequence: TGTGCCAGTAGTGATACTGCCCGGACAGGGGAATCTGGAAACACCATATATTTT. Translation gives CASSDTARTGESGNTIYF. This chain joins TRBV19 and TRBJ1-3; 9 bases align to TRBD1. Germline CDR1 LNHDA, CDR2 SQIVND (reference sequence). The CDR3 is made up of 18 amino acids. V shed 5 bases and J 1 base; nucleotides not matched to a gene: 12.

The chain carries TRBV30 and TRBJ1-6, with a weak D call TRBD1 (6 bases). The CDR3 has 12 residues. CDR1 is GTSNPN and CDR2 is SVGIG in the germline V gene (reference sequence). V was pared by 5 bases and J by 4 bases, with 6 bases between. The CDR3 protein is CAWGQYNSPLHF. DNA for the CDR3: TGTGCCTGGGGACAGTATAATTCACCCCTCCACTTT.

The CDR3 DNA sequence: TGTGCCAGTCGGGGGGTGGATACGCAGTATTTT. Residues: CASRGVDTQYF. V gene TRBV2 combines with J gene TRBJ2-3; 7 nucleotides line up with TRBD2. V lost 9 bases and J lost 6; bases outside the gene matches: 3. There are 11 residues in the CDR3. Germline CDR1 reads SNHLY; CDR2 reads FYNNEI. The whole variable domain, remainder taken from reference TRBV2 and TRBJ2-3, is EPEVTQTPSHQVTQMGQEVILRCVPISNHLYFYWYRQILGQKVEFLVSFYNNEISEKSEIFDDQFSVERPDGSNFTLKIRSTKLEDSAMYFCASRGVDTQYFGPGTRLTVL.

The CDR3 DNA is TGTGCCAGCAGCCAAGATCCAGGGGGACGGATCACCGGGGAGCTGTTTTTT. This gives the protein CASSQDPGGRITGELFF. V and J are TRBV3-1 (or the pseudogene TRBV3-2) and TRBJ2-2; 7 nucleotides line up with TRBD1. Trimming took 0 bases from V and 4 from J; bases not matched to a gene: 8. CDR3 length: 17 residues. Germline V CDR1 and CDR2: LGHDT, YNNKEL (reference sequence).

The rearrangement joins TRBV5-1 to TRBJ1-3; D not certain. This CDR3 comprises 16 residues. Per the germline V gene, CDR1 is SGHRS and CDR2 is YFSETQ. Trimming left V 2 bases short and J 0 bases short, with 12 bases between. Here the CDR3 reads CASSLWSADSGNTIYF. CDR3 in DNA: TGCGCCAGCAGCTTATGGTCGGCGGACTCTGGAAACACCATATATTTT.

This chain links TRBV10-3 with TRBJ2-7; 8 positions agree with TRBD2. The junction had 6 bases not matched to a gene; V was cut back by 1 base and J by 4 bases. Germline V gives CDR1 ENHRY, CDR2 SYGVKD. The CDR3 is 15 amino acids. CDR3 sequence (DNA): TGTGCCATCAGTGAGTGGGCGGGGGGTAGGTACGAGCAGTACTTC. It encodes CAISEWAGGRYEQYF.